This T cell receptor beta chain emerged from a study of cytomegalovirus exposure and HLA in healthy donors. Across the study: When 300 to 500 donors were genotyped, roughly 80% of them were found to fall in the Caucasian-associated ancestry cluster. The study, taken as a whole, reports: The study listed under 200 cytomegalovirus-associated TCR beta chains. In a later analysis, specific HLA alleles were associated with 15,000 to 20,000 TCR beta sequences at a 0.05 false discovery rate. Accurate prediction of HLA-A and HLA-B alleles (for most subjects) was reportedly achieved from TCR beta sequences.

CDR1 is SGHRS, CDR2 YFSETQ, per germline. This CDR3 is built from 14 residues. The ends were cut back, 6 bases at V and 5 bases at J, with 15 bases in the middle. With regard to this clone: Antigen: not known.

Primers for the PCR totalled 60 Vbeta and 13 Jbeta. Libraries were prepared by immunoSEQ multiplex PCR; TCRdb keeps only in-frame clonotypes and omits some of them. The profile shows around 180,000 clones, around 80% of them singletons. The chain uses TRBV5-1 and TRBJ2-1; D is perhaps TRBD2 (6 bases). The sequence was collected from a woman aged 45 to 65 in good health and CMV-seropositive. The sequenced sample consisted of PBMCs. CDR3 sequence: CASTRTGLNNEQFF. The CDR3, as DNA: TGCGCCAGCACGCGGACGGGACTTAACAATGAGCAGTTCTTC. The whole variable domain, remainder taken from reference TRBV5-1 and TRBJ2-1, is KAGVTQTPRYLIKTRGQQVTLSCSPISGHRSVSWYQQTPGQGLQFLFEYFSETQRNKGNFPGRFSGRQFSNSRSEMNVSTLELGDSALYLCASTRTGLNNEQFFGPGTRLTVL.